This T cell receptor beta chain derives from a study of CD8+ T cells in alopecia areata. Study in general: Treated patients took oral tofacitinib at 5 to 10 mg twice daily.

Treatment described: oral pan-JAK inhibitor, 5-10 mg twice daily. The researchers isolated CD4+ and CD8+ T cells from PBMCs by sorting. Trimming took 0 bases from V and 8 from J, leaving 10 bases between them. Germline assignment: CDR1 SQVTM and CDR2 ANQGSEA. CDR3 length: 12 amino acids. Isolated RNA was reverse transcribed into cDNA used as the sequencing template. Measured with immunoSEQ multiplex PCR; TCRdb has only the in-frame clones, and not every one. The sample has approximately 110,000 clones; around 50% are singletons. Findings and caveats of the study: Numerous clones, expanded in lesions, remained in scalp and blood during tofacitinib.

There are a few counts of this clone. Its antigen is undetermined. The chain is built from TRBV29-1 and TRBJ1-2; D is uncertain. The sequence came from a human donor with alopecia areata. Sequencing was performed on CD8+ T cells sorted from blood, taken at week 24, from a patient treated with tofacitinib. CDR3 bases: TGCAGCGTTGAAGAGGGTACTCGAGGCTACACCTTC. Its translation: CSVEEGTRGYTF. The entire variable domain, with the rest obtained from reference TRBV29-1 and TRBJ1-2, is as follows: SAVISQKPSRDICQRGTSLTIQCQVDSQVTMMFWYRQQPGQSLTLIATANQGSEATYESGFVIDKFPISRPNLTFSTLTVSNMSPEDSSIYLCSVEEGTRGYTFGSGTRLTVV.